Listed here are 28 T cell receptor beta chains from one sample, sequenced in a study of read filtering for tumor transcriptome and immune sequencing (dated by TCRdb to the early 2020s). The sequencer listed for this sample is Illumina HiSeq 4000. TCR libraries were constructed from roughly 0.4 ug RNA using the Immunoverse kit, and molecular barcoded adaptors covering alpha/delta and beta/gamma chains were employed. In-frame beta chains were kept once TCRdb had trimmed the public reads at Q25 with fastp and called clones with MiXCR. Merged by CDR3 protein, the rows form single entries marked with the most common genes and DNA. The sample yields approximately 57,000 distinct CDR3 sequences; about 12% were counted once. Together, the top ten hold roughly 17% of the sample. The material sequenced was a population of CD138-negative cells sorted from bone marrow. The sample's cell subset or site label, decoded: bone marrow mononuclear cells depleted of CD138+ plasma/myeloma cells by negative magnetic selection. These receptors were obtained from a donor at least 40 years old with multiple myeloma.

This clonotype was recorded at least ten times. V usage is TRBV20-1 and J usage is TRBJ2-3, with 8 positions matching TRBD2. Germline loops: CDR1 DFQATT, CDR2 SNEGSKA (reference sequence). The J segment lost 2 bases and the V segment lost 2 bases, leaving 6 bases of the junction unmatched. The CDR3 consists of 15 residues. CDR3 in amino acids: CSARSTAGDTDTQYF. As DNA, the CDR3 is TGCAGTGCTAGATCTACAGCGGGGGACACAGATACGCAGTATTTT.

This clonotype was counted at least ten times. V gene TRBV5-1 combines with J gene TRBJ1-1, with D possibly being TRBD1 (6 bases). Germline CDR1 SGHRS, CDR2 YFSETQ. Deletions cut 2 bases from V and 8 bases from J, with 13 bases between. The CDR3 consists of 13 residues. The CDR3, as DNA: TGCGCCAGCAGCTTCGGACAGCGGAGCGAAGCTTTCTTT. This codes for CASSFGQRSEAFF.

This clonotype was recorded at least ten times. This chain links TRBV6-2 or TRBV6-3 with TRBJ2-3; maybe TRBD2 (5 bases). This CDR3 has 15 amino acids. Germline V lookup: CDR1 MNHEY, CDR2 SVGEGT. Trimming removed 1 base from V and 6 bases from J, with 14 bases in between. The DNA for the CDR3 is TGTGCCAGCAGTTACTGGACCGCGAGGGTCGATACGCAGTATTTT. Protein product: CASSYWTARVDTQYF.

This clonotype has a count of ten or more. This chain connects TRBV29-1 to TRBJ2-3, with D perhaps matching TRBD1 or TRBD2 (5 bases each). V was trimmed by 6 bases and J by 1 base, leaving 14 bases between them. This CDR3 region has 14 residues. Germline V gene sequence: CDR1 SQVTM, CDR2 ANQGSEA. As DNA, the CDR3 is TGCAGCGTGACAGCGGCCTCCGGCACAGATACGCAGTATTTT. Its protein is CSVTAASGTDTQYF.

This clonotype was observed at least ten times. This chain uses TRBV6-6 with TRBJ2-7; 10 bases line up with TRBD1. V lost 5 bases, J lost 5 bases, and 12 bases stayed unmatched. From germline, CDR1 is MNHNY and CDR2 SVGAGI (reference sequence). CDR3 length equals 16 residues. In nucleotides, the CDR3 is TGTGCCAGCAGTGACGGACCGGGACAGGGGACCCACGAGCAGTACTTC. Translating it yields CASSDGPGQGTHEQYF.

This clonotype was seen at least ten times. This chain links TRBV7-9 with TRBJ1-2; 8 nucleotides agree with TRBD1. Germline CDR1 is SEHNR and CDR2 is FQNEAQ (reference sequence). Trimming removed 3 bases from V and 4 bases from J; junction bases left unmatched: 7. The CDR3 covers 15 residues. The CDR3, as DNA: TGTGCCAGCAGCTTTGGACAGGGAGGAATCTATGGCTACACCTTC. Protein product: CASSFGQGGIYGYTF.

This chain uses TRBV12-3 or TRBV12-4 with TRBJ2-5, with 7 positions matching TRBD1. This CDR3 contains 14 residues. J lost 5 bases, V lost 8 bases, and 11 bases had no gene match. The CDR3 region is CASGNRQGLETQYF. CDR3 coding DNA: TGTGCCAGCGGAAATCGACAGGGTTTGGAGACCCAGTACTTC.

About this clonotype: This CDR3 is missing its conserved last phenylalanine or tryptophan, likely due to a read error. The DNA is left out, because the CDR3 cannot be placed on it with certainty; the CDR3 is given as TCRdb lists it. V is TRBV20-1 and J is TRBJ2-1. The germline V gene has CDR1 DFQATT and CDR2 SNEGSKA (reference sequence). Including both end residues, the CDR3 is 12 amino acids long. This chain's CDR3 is CSANVFGNEQIC.

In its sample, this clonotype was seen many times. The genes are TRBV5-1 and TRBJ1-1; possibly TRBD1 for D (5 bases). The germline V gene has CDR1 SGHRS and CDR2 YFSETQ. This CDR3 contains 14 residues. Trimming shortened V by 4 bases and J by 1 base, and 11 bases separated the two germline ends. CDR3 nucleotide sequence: TGCGCCAGCAGCCGTTGGACAACGAACACTGAAGCTTTCTTT. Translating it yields CASSRWTTNTEAFF.

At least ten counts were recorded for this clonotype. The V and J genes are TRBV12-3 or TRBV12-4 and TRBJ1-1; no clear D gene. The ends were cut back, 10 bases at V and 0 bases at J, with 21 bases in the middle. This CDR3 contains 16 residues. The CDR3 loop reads CATYDPYSSLNTEAFF. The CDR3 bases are TGTGCCACCTATGACCCTTATTCATCATTGAACACTGAAGCTTTCTTT.

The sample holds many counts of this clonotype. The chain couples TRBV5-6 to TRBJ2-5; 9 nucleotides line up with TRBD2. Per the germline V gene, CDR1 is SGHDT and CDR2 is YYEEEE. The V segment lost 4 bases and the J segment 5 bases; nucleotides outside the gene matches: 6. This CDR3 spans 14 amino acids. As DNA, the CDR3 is TGTGCCAGCAGCCCTAGCGGGGCGGGGGAGACCCAGTACTTC. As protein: CASSPSGAGETQYF.

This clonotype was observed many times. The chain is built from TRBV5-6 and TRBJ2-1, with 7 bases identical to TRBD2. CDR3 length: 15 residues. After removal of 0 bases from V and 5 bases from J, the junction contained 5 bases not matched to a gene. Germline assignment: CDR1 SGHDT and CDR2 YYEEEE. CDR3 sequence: CASSLAGGADNEQFF. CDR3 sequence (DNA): TGTGCCAGCAGCTTGGCGGGAGGAGCGGACAATGAGCAGTTCTTC.

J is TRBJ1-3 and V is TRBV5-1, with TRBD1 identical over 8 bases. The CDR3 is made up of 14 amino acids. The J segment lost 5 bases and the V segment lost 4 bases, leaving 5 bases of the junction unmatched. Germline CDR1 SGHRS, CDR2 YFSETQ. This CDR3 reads CASSLGQGRNTIYF. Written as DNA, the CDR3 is TGCGCCAGCAGCCTCGGACAGGGAAGAAACACCATATATTTT.

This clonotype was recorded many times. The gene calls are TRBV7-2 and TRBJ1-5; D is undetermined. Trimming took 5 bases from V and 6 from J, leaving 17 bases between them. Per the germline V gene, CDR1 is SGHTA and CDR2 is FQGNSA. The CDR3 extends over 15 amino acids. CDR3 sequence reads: CASSPYSGKSQPQHF. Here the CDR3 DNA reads TGTGCCAGCAGCCCCTATTCCGGGAAATCTCAGCCCCAGCATTTT.

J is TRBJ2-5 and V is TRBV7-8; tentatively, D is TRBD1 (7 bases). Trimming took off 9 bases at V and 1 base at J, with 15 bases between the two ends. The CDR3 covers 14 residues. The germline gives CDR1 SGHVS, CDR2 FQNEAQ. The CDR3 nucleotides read TGTGCCAGTGTCTGGGGGGACAGCCAAGAGACCCAGTACTTC. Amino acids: CASVWGDSQETQYF.

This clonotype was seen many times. The CDR3 DNA reads as TGCAGTGCTAGTGAGGGGGCGAGTGAAGCTTTCTTT. It encodes CSASEGASEAFF. The chain links TRBV20-1 to TRBJ1-1; 7 positions agree with TRBD1. Trimming at V came to 3 bases and at J to 7 bases, leaving 5 bases not matched to a gene. The CDR3 contains 12 residues. CDR1 DFQATT and CDR2 SNEGSKA come from the germline V gene (reference sequence).

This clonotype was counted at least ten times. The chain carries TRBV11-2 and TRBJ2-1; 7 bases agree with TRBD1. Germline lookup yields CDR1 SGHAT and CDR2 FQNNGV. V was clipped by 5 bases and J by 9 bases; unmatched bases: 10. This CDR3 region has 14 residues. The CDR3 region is CASSQQRGQGEQFF. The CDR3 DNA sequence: TGTGCCAGCAGCCAGCAAAGGGGGCAGGGTGAGCAGTTCTTC.

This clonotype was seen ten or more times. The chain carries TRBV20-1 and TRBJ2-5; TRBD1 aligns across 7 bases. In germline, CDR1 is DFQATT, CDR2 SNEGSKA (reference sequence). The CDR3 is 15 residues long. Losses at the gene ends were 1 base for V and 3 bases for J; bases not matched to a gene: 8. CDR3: CSARALGQAKETQYF. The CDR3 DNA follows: TGCAGTGCTAGAGCGCTAGGACAGGCGAAAGAGACCCAGTACTTC.

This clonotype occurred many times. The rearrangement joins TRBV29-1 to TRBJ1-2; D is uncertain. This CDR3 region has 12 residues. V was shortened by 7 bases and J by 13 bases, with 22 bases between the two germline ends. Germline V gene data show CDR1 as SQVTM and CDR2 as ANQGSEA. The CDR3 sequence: CSAEAGRPFITF. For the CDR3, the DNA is TGCAGCGCCGAAGCGGGCCGTCCTTTCATCACCTTC.

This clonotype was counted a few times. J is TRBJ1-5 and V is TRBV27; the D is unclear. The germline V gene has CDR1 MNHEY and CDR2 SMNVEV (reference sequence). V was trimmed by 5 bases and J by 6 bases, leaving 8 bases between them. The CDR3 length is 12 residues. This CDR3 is CASSEGSQPQHF. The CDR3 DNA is TGTGCCAGCAGTGAAGGAAGTCAGCCCCAGCATTTT.

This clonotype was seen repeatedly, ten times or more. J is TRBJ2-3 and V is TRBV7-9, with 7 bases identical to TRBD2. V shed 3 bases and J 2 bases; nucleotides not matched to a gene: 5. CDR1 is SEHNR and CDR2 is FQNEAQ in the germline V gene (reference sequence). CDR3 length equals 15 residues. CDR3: CASSFSGIVTDTQYF. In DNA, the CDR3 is TGTGCCAGCAGCTTCAGCGGGATCGTCACAGATACGCAGTATTTT.

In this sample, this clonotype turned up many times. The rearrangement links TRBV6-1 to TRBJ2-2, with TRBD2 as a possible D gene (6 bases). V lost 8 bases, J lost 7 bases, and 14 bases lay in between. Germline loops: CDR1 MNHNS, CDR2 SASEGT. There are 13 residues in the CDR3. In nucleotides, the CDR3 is TGTGCCAGCCGCCGGGGCGGGAACGGGGAGCTGTTTTTT. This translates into CASRRGGNGELFF.

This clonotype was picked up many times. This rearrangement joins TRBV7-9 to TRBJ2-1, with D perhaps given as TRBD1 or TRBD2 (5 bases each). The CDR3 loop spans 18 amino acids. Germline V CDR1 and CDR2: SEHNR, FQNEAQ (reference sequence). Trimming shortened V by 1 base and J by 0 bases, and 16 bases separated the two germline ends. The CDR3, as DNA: TGTGCCAGCAGCTTAGGCCCGGGGAAGGGGAGCTCCTACAATGAGCAGTTCTTC. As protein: CASSLGPGKGSSYNEQFF.

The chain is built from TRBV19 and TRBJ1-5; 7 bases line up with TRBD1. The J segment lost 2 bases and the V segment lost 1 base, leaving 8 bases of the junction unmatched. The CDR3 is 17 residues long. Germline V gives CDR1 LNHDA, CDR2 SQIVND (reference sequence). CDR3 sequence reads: CASSIGTGADGNQPQHF. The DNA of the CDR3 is TGTGCCAGTAGTATAGGTACAGGGGCAGATGGCAATCAGCCCCAGCATTTT.

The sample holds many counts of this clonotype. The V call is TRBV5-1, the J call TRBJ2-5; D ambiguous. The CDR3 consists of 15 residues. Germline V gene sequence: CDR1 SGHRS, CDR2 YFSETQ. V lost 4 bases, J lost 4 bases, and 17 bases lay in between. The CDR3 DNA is TGCGCCAGCAGCCTAGTTGGCGCAACGGGAGAGACCCAGTACTTC. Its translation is CASSLVGATGETQYF.

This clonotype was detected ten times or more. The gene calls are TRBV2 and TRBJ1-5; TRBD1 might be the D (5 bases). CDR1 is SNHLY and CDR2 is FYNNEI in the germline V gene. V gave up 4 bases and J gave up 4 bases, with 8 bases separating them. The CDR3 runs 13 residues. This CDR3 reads CASSGWGNQPQHF. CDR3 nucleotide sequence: TGTGCCAGCAGTGGTTGGGGGAATCAGCCCCAGCATTTT.

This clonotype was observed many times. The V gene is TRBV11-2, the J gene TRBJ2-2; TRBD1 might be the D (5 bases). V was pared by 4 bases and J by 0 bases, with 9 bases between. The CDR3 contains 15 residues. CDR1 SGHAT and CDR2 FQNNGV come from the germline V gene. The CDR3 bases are TGTGCCAGCAGCTCGGACAACACGAACACCGGGGAGCTGTTTTTT. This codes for CASSSDNTNTGELFF.

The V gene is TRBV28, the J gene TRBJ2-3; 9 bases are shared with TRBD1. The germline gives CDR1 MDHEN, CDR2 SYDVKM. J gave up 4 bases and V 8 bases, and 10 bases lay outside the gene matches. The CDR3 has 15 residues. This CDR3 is CASPPRDRVPDTQYF. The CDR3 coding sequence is TGTGCCAGCCCCCCCCGGGACAGGGTCCCAGATACGCAGTATTTT.